This TCR beta chain derives from a study of T cell responses to AZD1222 COVID-19 vaccine. Germline V gives CDR1 PRHDT, CDR2 FYEKMQ (reference sequence). V shed 5 bases and J shed 4 bases, with 20 bases lying between them. CDR3 size: 16 residues. The table lists this clone with a few counts. TCRdb's table, derived via immunoSEQ multiplex PCR, lists solely in-frame clones and lacks some. This table holds 150,000 or so clones, approximately 91% found once. The clonotype was recovered from an adult who received the AZD1222 COVID-19 vaccine. Sequencing used peripheral blood, obtained 28 days after the second AZD1222 dose. This sequence joins TRBV13 and TRBJ1-2; a weak D match, TRBD1 (5 bases). The CDR3 protein is CASSPRNRGGGYGYTF. CDR3 DNA: TGTGCCAGCAGCCCCCGGAATCGGGGGGGTGGCTATGGCTACACCTTC.